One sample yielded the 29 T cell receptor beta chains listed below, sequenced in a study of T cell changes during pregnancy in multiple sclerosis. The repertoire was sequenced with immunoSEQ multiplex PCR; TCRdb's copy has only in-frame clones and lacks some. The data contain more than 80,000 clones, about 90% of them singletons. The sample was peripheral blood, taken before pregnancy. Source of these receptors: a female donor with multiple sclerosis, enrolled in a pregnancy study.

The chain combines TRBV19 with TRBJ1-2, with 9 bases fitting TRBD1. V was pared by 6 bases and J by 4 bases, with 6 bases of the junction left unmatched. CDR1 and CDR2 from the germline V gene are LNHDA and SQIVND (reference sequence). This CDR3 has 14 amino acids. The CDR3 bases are TGTGCCAGTAGAACGGGACAGGGAACCTATGGCTACACCTTC. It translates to CASRTGQGTYGYTF.

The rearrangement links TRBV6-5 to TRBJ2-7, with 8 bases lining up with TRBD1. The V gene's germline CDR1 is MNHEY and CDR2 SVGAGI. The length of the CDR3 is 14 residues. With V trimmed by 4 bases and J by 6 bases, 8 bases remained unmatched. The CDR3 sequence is CASSSQPTGGEQYF. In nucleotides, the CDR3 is TGTGCCAGCAGTTCCCAGCCCACAGGGGGCGAGCAGTACTTC.

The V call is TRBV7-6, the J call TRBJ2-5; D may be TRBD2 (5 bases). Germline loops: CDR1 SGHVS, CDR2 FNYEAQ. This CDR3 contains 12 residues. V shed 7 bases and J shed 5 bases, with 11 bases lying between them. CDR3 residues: CASTGNGETQYF. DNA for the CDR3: TGTGCCAGCACGGGGAATGGGGAGACCCAGTACTTC.

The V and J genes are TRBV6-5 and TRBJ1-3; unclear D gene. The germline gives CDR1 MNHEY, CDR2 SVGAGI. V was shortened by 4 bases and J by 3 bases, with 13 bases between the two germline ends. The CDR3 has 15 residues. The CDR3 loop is CASSSWPRGGNTIYF. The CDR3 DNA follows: TGTGCCAGCAGTTCGTGGCCCCGAGGTGGAAACACCATATATTTT.

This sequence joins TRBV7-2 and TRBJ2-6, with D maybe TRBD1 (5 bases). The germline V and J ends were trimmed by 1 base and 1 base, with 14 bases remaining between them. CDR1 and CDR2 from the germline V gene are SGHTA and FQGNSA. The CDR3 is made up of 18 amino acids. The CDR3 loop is CASSLGQSIYSGANVLTF. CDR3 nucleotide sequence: TGTGCCAGCAGCTTAGGACAGTCCATTTATTCTGGGGCCAACGTCCTGACTTTC.

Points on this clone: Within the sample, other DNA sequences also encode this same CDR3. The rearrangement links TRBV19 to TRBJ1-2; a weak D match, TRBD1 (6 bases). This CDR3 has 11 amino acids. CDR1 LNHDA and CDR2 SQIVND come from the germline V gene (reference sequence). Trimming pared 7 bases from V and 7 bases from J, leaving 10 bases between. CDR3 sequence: CASTSRGGYTF. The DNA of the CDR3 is TGTGCCAGTACCAGCAGGGGTGGCTACACCTTC. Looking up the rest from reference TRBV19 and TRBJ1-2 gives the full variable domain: DGGITQSPKYLFRKEGQNVTLSCEQNLNHDAMYWYRQDPGQGLRLIYYSQIVNDFQKGDIAEGYSVSREKKESFPLTVTSAQKNPTAFYLCASTSRGGYTFGSGTRLTVV.

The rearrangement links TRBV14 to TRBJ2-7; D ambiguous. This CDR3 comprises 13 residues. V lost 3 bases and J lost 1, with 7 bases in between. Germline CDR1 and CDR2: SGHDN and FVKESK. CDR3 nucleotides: TGTGCCAGCAGCCAGGTGAGATCCTACGAGCAGTACTTC. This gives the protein CASSQVRSYEQYF.

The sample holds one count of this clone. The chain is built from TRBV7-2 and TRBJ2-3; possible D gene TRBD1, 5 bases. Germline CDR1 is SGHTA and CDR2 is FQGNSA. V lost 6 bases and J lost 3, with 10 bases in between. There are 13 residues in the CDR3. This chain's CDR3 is CASSKGVTDTQYF. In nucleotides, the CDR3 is TGTGCCAGCAGTAAAGGGGTGACAGATACGCAGTATTTT.

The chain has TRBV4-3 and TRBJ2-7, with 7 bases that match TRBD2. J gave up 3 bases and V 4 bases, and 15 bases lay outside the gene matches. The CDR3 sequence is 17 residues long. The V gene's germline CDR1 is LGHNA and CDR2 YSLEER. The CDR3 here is CASSLEASAGEYYEQYF. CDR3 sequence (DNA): TGCGCCAGCAGCCTCGAAGCATCGGCGGGGGAGTACTACGAGCAGTACTTC.

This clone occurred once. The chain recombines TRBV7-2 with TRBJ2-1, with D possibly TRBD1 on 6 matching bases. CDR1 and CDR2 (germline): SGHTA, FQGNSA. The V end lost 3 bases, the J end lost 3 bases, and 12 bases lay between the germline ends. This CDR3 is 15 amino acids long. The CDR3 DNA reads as TGTGCCAGCAGCTTGACGGGACACCTCTACAATGAGCAGTTCTTC. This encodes CASSLTGHLYNEQFF. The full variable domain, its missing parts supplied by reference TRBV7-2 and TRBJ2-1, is GAGVSQSPSNKVTEKGKDVELRCDPISGHTALYWYRQSLGQGLEFLIYFQGNSAPDKSGLPSDRFSAERTGGSVSTLTIQRTQQEDSAVYLCASSLTGHLYNEQFFGPGTRLTVL.

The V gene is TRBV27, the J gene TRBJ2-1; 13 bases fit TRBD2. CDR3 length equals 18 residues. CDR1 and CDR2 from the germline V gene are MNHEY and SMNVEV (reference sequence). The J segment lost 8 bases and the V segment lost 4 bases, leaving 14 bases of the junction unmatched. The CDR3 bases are TGTGCCAGCAGTTCCTACCGGGGACTAGCGGGGCGCAGGGATGAGCAGTTCTTC. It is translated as CASSSYRGLAGRRDEQFF.

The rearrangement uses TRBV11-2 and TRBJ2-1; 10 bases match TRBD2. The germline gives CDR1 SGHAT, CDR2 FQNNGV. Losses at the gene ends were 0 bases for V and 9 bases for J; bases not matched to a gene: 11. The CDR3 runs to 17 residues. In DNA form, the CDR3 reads TGTGCCAGCAGCTTAGATTGGGCTAGCGGGAGTGGGACTGAGCAGTTCTTC. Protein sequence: CASSLDWASGSGTEQFF.

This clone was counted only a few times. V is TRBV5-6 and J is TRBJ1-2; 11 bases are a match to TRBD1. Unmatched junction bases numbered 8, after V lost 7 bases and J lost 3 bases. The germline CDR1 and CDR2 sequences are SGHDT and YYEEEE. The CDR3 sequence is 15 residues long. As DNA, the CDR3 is TGTGCCAGCGAGGAAGGACAGGGGGCGTACTATGGCTACACCTTC. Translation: CASEEGQGAYYGYTF.

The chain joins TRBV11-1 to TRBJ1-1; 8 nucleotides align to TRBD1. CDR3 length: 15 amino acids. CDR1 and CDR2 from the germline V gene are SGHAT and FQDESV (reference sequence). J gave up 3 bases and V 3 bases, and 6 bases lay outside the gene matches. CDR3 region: CASSFDRGMDTEAFF. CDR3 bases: TGTGCCAGCAGCTTCGACAGGGGCATGGACACTGAAGCTTTCTTT.

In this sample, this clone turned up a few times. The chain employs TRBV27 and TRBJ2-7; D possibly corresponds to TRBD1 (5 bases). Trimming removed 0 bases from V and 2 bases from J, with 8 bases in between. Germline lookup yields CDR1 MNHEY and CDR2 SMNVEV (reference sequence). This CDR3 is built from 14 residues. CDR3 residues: CASSLSPGPYEQYF. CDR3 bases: TGTGCCAGCAGTTTATCCCCAGGGCCCTACGAGCAGTACTTC.

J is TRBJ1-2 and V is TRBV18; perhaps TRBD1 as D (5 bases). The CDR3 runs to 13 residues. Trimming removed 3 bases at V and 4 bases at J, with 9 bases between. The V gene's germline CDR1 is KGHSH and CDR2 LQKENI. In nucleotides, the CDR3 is TGTGCCAGCTCACCCGCGCAGGGCTATGGCTACACCTTC. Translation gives CASSPAQGYGYTF.

The CDR3 region has the DNA TGTGCCAGCAGTCCTAGCGGGGGCACAGATACGCAGTATTTT. It translates to CASSPSGGTDTQYF. J is TRBJ2-3 and V is TRBV28; 9 bases agree with TRBD2. CDR1 is MDHEN, CDR2 SYDVKM, per germline. This CDR3 is 14 amino acids long. Trimming cost V 5 bases and J 1 base; bases outside gene matches: 1. The full variable domain, rest sourced from reference TRBV28 and TRBJ2-3, is DVKVTQSSRYLVKRTGEKVFLECVQDMDHENMFWYRQDPGLGLRLIYFSYDVKMKEKGDIPEGYSVSREKKERFSLILESASTNQTSMYLCASSPSGGTDTQYFGPGTRLTVL.

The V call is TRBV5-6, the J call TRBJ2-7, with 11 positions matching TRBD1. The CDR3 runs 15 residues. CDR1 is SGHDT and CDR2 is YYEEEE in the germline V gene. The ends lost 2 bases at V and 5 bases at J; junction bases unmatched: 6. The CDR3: CASSFGQGAWDEQYF. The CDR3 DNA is TGTGCCAGCAGCTTCGGACAGGGGGCCTGGGACGAGCAGTACTTC.

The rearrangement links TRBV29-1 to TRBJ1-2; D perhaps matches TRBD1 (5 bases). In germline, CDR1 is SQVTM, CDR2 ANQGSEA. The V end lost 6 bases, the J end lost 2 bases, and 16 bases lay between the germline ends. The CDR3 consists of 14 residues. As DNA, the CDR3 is TGCAGCGTAGACATATCGACAGTAAACTATGGCTACACCTTC. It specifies CSVDISTVNYGYTF.

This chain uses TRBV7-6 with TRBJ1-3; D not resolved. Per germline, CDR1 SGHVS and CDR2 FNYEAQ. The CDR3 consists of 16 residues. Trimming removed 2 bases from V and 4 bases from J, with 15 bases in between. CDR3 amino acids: CASSLSSVAVGNTIYF. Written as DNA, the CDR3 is TGTGCCAGCAGCTTAAGTTCCGTGGCAGTAGGAAACACCATATATTTT.

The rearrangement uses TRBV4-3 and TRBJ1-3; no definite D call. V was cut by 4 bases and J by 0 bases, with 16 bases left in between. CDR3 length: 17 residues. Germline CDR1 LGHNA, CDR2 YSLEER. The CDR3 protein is CASSPSPSGISGNTIYF. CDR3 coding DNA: TGCGCCAGCAGCCCATCCCCTTCAGGCATCTCTGGAAACACCATATATTTT.

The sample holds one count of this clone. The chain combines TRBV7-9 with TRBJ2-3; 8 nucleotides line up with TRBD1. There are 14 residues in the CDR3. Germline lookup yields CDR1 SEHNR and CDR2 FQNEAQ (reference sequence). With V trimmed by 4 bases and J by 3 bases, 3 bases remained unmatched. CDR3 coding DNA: TGTGCCAGCAGCTACGACAGGGGAACAGATACGCAGTATTTT. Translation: CASSYDRGTDTQYF. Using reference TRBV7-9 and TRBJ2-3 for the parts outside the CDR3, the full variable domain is DTGVSQNPRHKITKRGQNVTFRCDPISEHNRLYWYRQTLGQGPEFLTYFQNEAQLEKSRLLSDRFSAERPKGSFSTLEIQRTEQGDSAMYLCASSYDRGTDTQYFGPGTRLTVL.

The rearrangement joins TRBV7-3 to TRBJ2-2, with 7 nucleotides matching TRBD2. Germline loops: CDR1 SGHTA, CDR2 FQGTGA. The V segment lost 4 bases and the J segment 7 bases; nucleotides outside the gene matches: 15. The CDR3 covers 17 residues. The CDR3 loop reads CASSSQSSGTGGGELFF. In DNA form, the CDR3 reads TGTGCCAGCAGCTCCCAGTCTTCCGGGACGGGAGGCGGGGAGCTGTTTTTT.

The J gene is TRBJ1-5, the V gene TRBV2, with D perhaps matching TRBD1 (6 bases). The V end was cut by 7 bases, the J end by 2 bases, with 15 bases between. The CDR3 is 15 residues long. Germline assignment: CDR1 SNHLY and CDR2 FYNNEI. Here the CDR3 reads CASNQGRAGNQPQHF. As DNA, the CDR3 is TGTGCCAGCAACCAGGGGAGGGCGGGCAATCAGCCCCAGCATTTT.

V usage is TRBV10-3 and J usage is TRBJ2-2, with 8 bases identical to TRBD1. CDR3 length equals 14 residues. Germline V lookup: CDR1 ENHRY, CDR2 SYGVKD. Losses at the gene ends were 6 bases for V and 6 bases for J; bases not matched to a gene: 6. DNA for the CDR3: TGTGCCATCAGAGAGGACAGGGCCGCCGGGGAGCTGTTTTTT. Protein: CAIREDRAAGELFF.

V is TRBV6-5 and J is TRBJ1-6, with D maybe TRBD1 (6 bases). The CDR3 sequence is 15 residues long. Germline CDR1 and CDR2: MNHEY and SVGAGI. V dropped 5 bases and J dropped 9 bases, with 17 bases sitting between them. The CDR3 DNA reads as TGTGCCAGCAGTCTAATCCTGGACAGAACTTCACCCCTCCACTTT. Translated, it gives CASSLILDRTSPLHF.

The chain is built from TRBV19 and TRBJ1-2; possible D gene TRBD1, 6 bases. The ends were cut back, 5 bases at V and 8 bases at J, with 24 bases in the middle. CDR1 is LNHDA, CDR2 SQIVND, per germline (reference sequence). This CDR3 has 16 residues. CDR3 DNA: TGTGCCAGTAGTCCCTACAGGGCCCTGTCCATGAAGGGCTACACCTTC. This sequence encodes CASSPYRALSMKGYTF.

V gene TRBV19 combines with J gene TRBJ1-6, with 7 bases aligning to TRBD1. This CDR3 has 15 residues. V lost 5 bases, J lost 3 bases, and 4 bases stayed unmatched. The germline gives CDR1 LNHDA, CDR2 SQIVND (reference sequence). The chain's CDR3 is CASSSAGGYNSPLHF. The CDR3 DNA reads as TGTGCCAGTAGTTCCGCAGGGGGCTATAATTCACCCCTCCACTTT.

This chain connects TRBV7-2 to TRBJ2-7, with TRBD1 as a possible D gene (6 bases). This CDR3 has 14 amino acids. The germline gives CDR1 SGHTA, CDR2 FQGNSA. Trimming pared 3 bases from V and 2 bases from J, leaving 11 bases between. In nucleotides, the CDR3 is TGTGCCAGCAGCTTCGGGACAAAGGCCTACGAGCAGTACTTC. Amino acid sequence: CASSFGTKAYEQYF.